A single sample gave rise to the 27 T cell receptor beta chains below, sequenced in a study of cytomegalovirus exposure and HLA in healthy donors. The study ran its PCR with 60 Vbeta and 13 Jbeta primers. TCRdb's table, derived via immunoSEQ multiplex PCR, lists solely in-frame clones and lacks some. The profile shows about 140,000 clones, roughly three fifths of them singletons. Source material: PBMCs. These receptors originate from a male donor in good health and CMV-seronegative.

The chain uses TRBV2 and TRBJ2-3, with 8 bases fitting TRBD1. CDR1 SNHLY and CDR2 FYNNEI come from the germline V gene. The CDR3 length is 14 residues. Trimming removed 6 bases from V and 4 bases from J; junction bases left unmatched: 6. The CDR3 is CASRDGQGADTQYF. As DNA, the CDR3 is TGTGCCAGCAGGGACGGACAGGGAGCAGATACGCAGTATTTT.

This clone showed up just a few times. The chain has TRBV19 and TRBJ2-2, with TRBD1 matching over 9 bases. CDR1 is LNHDA and CDR2 is SQIVND in the germline V gene (reference sequence). Trimming cost V 6 bases and J 4 bases; bases outside gene matches: 0. CDR3 length: 13 amino acids. The CDR3 region has the DNA TGTGCCAGTAGGACAGGGGGCACCGGGGAGCTGTTTTTT. As protein: CASRTGGTGELFF.

The chain is built from TRBV7-2 and TRBJ2-4; 8 bases line up with TRBD2. The ends lost 5 bases at V and 7 bases at J; junction bases unmatched: 7. The CDR3 runs to 14 residues. CDR1 is SGHTA and CDR2 is FQGNSA in the germline V gene. The CDR3 DNA is TGTGCCAGCAGCGTCCAGCGGGGGTCGAACATTCAGTACTTC. It specifies CASSVQRGSNIQYF.

With regard to this clone: The identical CDR3 is also encoded by other nucleotide sequences in the sample. The rearrangement links TRBV6-4 to TRBJ1-6, with TRBD1 identical over 8 bases. CDR1 and CDR2 (germline): MRHNA, SNTAGT. This CDR3 is 15 amino acids long. With V trimmed by 4 bases and J by 5 bases, 4 bases remained unmatched. The CDR3, as DNA: TGTGCCAGCAGTGCTCAGGGGGCAGATAATTCACCCCTCCACTTT. Amino acid sequence: CASSAQGADNSPLHF.

This clone has only a few counts. The rearrangement links TRBV19 to TRBJ1-1, with 8 bases aligning to TRBD1. Trimming took 3 bases from V and 5 from J; bases not matched to a gene: 5. The germline gives CDR1 LNHDA, CDR2 SQIVND (reference sequence). The CDR3 has 14 amino acids. The CDR3 nucleotides are TGTGCCAGTAGTATGGACAGGGAAAGGACTGAAGCTTTCTTT. Translated: CASSMDRERTEAFF.

Of note for this clone: Different DNA sequences within this sample yield the same CDR3. The chain links TRBV7-2 to TRBJ2-3; unclear D gene. This CDR3 has 14 residues. Trimming cost V 5 bases and J 2 bases, with 11 bases left between them. CDR1 is SGHTA and CDR2 is FQGNSA in the germline V gene. The CDR3 here is CASSLGLHTDTQYF. CDR3 coding DNA: TGTGCCAGCAGCCTAGGGCTCCACACAGATACGCAGTATTTT.

A single count supports this clone. The chain has TRBV28 and TRBJ2-1; 11 bases line up with TRBD1. Losses at the gene ends were 2 bases for V and 12 bases for J; bases not matched to a gene: 21. Germline values: CDR1 MDHEN, CDR2 SYDVKM. This CDR3 has 19 residues. In nucleotides, the CDR3 is TGTGCCAGCAGTTTAGTGGGCCACGAGGGGGGGACAGGGGGTCTCGGGCAGTTCTTC. Translation: CASSLVGHEGGTGGLGQFF.

V gene TRBV5-8 combines with J gene TRBJ2-2, with 10 bases that match TRBD1. Germline values: CDR1 SGHTS, CDR2 YDEGEE. The V gene end was trimmed by 5 bases and the J gene end by 6 bases; junction bases not matched to a gene: 7. The CDR3 has 15 residues. CDR3 loop: CASRQRQGAAGELFF. In DNA, the CDR3 is TGTGCCAGCAGACAACGACAGGGGGCTGCCGGGGAGCTGTTTTTT.

This chain connects TRBV6-4 to TRBJ1-1; D is ambiguous. Germline-derived CDR1 and CDR2 are MRHNA and SNTAGT. V gave up 3 bases and J gave up 5 bases, with 10 bases separating them. The CDR3 has 13 amino acids. The CDR3: CASSEGVGTEAFF. CDR3 coding DNA: TGTGCCAGCAGTGAGGGCGTGGGTACTGAAGCTTTCTTT.

In this sample, this clone turned up a few times. The V and J genes are TRBV4-3 and TRBJ1-5; D unclear. Trimming pared 2 bases from V and 5 bases from J, leaving 13 bases between. The germline V gene encodes CDR1 LGHNA and CDR2 YSLEER. This CDR3 contains 15 residues. The CDR3 here is CASSQTLGSHQPQHF. For the CDR3, the DNA is TGCGCCAGCAGCCAAACTTTGGGCTCTCATCAGCCCCAGCATTTT.

The rearrangement uses TRBV10-3 and TRBJ1-2; D not certain. V lost 0 bases, J lost 4 bases, and 12 bases lay in between. Germline V gene data show CDR1 as ENHRY and CDR2 as SYGVKD. CDR3 size: 15 residues. The CDR3 DNA follows: TGTGCCATCAGTGAGTCTGAGCGGAGGACCTATGGCTACACCTTC. It yields the protein CAISESERRTYGYTF.

This clone was observed a handful of times. The CDR3 region is CASSTGAHSNQPQHF. The CDR3 coding sequence is TGTGCCAGCAGCACAGGAGCCCATAGCAATCAGCCCCAGCATTTT. The J gene is TRBJ1-5, the V gene TRBV6-6, with a weak D call TRBD1 (5 bases). V was cut by 6 bases and J by 0 bases, with 12 bases left in between. This CDR3 contains 15 residues. CDR1 and CDR2 (germline): MNHNY, SVGAGI (reference sequence).

As for this clone: An end of the junction differs from the germline gene, which may be a read error. The CDR3 loop reads CPSSPWDRGRTEAFF. The CDR3 nucleotides read TGTCCCAGTAGCCCCTGGGACAGGGGCCGAACTGAAGCTTTCTTT. The J gene is TRBJ1-1, the V gene TRBV19; 10 bases are shared with TRBD1. The CDR3 extends over 15 amino acids. CDR1 and CDR2 (germline): LNHDA, SQIVND (reference sequence).

This clone turned up a few times. The V gene is TRBV6-1, the J gene TRBJ2-5; 14 bases agree with TRBD2. Germline trimming cut 7 bases from V and 6 bases from J; bases unmatched to any gene: 7. There are 15 residues in the CDR3. CDR1 is MNHNS and CDR2 is SASEGT in the germline V gene. CDR3 in amino acids: CASIGLAGGGQTQYF. The CDR3 region has the DNA TGTGCCAGCATAGGACTAGCGGGGGGAGGCCAGACCCAGTACTTC.

The V call is TRBV5-1, the J call TRBJ1-2; tentatively, D is TRBD1 (5 bases). V lost 1 base, J lost 6 bases, and 7 bases lay in between. Germline V gene lookup returns CDR1 SGHRS and CDR2 YFSETQ. The length of the CDR3 is 12 residues. Here the CDR3 reads CASSLSGDGYTF. For the CDR3, the DNA is TGCGCCAGCAGCTTGTCGGGGGATGGCTACACCTTC.

The genes are TRBV7-9 and TRBJ2-1; D possibly corresponds to TRBD2 (7 bases). The germline V gene has CDR1 SEHNR and CDR2 FQNEAQ (reference sequence). This CDR3 spans 17 amino acids. The V end lost 1 base, the J end lost 0 bases, and 13 bases lay between the germline ends. CDR3 loop: CASSLVGGLSSYNEQFF. In nucleotides, the CDR3 is TGTGCCAGCAGCTTAGTGGGGGGGCTCAGCTCCTACAATGAGCAGTTCTTC.

This clone was seen a handful of times. J is TRBJ2-5 and V is TRBV6-5, with 8 bases aligning to TRBD1. Matching the DNA end better, TRBJ2-7 makes the J call doubtful. Germline values: CDR1 MNHEY, CDR2 SVGAGI. The CDR3 runs 13 residues. The CDR3 loop reads CASRTTGVYEQYF. CDR3 bases: TGTGCCAGCAGAACGACAGGGGTTTACGAGCAGTACTTC.

This chain links TRBV7-9 with TRBJ1-2, with 9 bases that match TRBD1. This CDR3 is 14 amino acids long. CDR1 is SEHNR and CDR2 is FQNEAQ in the germline V gene (reference sequence). V gave up 8 bases and J gave up 8 bases; unmatched junction bases: 12. The CDR3 nucleotides are TGTGCCAGCGGCCTTTGGGGGGACAGGGAGGGCTACACCTTC. Its translation is CASGLWGDREGYTF.

This clone was picked up a small number of times. V usage is TRBV5-1 and J usage is TRBJ2-7; 12 bases align to TRBD1. This CDR3 comprises 14 residues. The germline CDR1 and CDR2 sequences are SGHRS and YFSETQ. With V trimmed by 4 bases and J by 6 bases, 5 bases remained unmatched. The CDR3 sequence is CASSPGTGGLEQYF. CDR3 coding DNA: TGCGCCAGCAGCCCAGGGACAGGGGGCCTCGAGCAGTACTTC.

The chain is built from TRBV5-1 and TRBJ2-5; D is ambiguous. Germline loops: CDR1 SGHRS, CDR2 YFSETQ. V dropped 4 bases and J dropped 5 bases, with 9 bases sitting between them. This CDR3 has 12 amino acids. CDR3 sequence: CASSLSRETQYF. CDR3 nucleotide sequence: TGCGCCAGCAGCCTCTCCAGGGAGACCCAGTACTTC.

This chain connects TRBV4-1 to TRBJ1-5, with D perhaps matching TRBD1 (5 bases). Looked up from germline, CDR1 is MGHRA and CDR2 is YSYEKL. V was cut by 0 bases and J by 6 bases, with 12 bases left in between. CDR3 length: 15 amino acids. In DNA form, the CDR3 reads TGCGCCAGCAGCCAAGATCGGCGGGGGGGTCAGCCCCAGCATTTT. It encodes CASSQDRRGGQPQHF.

This clone was recorded once. This chain links TRBV5-6 with TRBJ2-5; TRBD2 aligns across 7 bases. J gave up 3 bases and V 0 bases, and 8 bases lay outside the gene matches. This CDR3 contains 16 residues. CDR1 and CDR2 (germline): SGHDT, YYEEEE. CDR3 loop: CASSLAGRTREETQYF. DNA of the CDR3: TGTGCCAGCAGCTTGGCCGGGCGGACTAGGGAAGAGACCCAGTACTTC.

The chain is built from TRBV21-1 and TRBJ1-4; the table's D call, TRBD1, was not checked against the DNA. TRBV21-1 is reported as a pseudogene. This CDR3 is 17 amino acids long. CDR3 loop: CASSKEGGQGAGEKLFF. DNA of the CDR3: TGTGCCAGCAGCAAAGAGGGGGGACAGGGGGCGGGGGAAAAACTGTTTTTT.

The V call is TRBV23-1, the J call TRBJ1-4, with TRBD1 identical over 7 bases. TRBV23-1 is noted as an ORF with a role that remains uncertain. The CDR3 runs 15 residues. Losses at the gene ends were 3 bases for V and 4 bases for J; bases not matched to a gene: 5. CDR3 residues: CASSHLRDSNEKLFF. As DNA, the CDR3 is TGCGCCAGCAGTCATCTACGGGACAGTAATGAAAAACTGTTTTTT.

This clone was seen just once. The chain joins TRBV7-6 to TRBJ2-3, with TRBD2 matching 7 bases. After removal of 3 bases from V and 2 bases from J, the junction contained 8 bases not matched to a gene. The CDR3 sequence is 16 residues long. Looked up from germline, CDR1 is SGHVS and CDR2 is FNYEAQ. CDR3 protein: CASSLGTGGYTDTQYF. CDR3 nucleotide sequence: TGTGCCAGCAGCTTGGGGACGGGAGGTTACACAGATACGCAGTATTTT. The entire variable domain, with the rest obtained from reference TRBV7-6 and TRBJ2-3, is as follows: GAGVSQSPRYKVTKRGQDVALRCDPISGHVSLYWYRQALGQGPEFLTYFNYEAQQDKSGLPNDRFSAERPEGSISTLTIQRTEQRDSAMYRCASSLGTGGYTDTQYFGPGTRLTVL.

The chain combines TRBV14 with TRBJ1-2; D unresolved. Trimming took 0 bases from V and 3 from J, leaving 5 bases between them. Germline-derived CDR1 and CDR2 are SGHDN and FVKESK. CDR3 size: 13 residues. The CDR3 bases are TGTGCCAGCAGCCAAGAACGGTACTATGGCTACACCTTC. As protein: CASSQERYYGYTF.

The chain recombines TRBV7-8 with TRBJ1-5; a possible D gene is TRBD1 (6 bases). Per germline, CDR1 SGHVS and CDR2 FQNEAQ. The CDR3 contains 16 residues. Trimming pared 8 bases from V and 5 bases from J, leaving 22 bases between. For the CDR3, the DNA is TGTGCCAGCCAGCCCACAGGGAACGTGCAAGATCAGCCCCAGCATTTT. Encoded protein: CASQPTGNVQDQPQHF.